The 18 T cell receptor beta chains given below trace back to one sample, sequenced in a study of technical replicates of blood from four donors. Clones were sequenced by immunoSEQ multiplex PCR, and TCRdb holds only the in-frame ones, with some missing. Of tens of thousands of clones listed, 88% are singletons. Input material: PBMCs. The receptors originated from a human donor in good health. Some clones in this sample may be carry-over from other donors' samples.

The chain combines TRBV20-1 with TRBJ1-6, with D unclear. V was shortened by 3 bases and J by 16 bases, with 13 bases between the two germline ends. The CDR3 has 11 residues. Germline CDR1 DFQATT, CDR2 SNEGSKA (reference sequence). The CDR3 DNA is TGCAGTGCTAGTTCGCGGCGCCAGCTCCACTTT. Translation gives CSASSRRQLHF.

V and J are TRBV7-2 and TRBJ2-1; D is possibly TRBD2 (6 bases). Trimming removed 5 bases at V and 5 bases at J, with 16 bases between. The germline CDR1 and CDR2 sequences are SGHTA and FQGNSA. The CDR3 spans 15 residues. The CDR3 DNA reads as TGTGCCAGCAGCACCACTAGCTACGAAGACAATGAGCAGTTCTTC. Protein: CASSTTSYEDNEQFF.

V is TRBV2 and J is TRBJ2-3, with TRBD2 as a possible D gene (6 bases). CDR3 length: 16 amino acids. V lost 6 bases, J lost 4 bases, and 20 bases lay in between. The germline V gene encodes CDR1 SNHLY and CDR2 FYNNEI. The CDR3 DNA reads TGTGCCAGCAGGTCCGCCACTAGCAGAGGGGCAGATACGCAGTATTTT. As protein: CASRSATSRGADTQYF.

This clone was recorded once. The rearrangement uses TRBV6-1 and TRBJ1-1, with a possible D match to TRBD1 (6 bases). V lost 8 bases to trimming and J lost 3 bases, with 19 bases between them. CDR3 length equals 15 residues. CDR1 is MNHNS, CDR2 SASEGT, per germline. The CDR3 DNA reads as TGTGCCAGCTCATTCTTCCGGGGGGCGGACACTGAAGCTTTCTTT. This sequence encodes CASSFFRGADTEAFF.

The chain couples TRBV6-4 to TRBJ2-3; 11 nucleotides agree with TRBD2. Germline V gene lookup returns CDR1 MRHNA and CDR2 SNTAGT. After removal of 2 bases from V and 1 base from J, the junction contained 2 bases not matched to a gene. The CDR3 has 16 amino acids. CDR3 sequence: CASSDNSGGGTDTQYF. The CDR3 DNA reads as TGTGCCAGCAGTGACAATAGCGGGGGGGGCACAGATACGCAGTATTTT.

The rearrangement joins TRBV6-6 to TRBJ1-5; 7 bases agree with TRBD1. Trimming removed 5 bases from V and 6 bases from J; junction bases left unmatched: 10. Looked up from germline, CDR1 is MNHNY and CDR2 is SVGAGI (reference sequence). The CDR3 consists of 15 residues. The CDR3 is CASSGEGAGIQPQHF. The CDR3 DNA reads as TGTGCCAGCAGTGGCGAGGGGGCCGGGATTCAGCCCCAGCATTTT.

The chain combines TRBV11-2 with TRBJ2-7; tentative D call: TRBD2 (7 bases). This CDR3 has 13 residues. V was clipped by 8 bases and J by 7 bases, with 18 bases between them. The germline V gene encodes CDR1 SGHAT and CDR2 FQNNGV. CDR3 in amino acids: CASRPSGGGEQYF. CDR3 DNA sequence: TGTGCCAGCCGGCCTAGCGGAGGGGGAGAGCAGTACTTC.

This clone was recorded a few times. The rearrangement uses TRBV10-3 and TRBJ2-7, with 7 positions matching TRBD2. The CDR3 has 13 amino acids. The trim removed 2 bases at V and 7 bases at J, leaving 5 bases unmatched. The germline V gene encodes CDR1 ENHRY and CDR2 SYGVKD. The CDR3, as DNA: TGTGCCATCAGTGAGAGCCCAGCGGGAGAGCAGTACTTC. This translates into CAISESPAGEQYF.

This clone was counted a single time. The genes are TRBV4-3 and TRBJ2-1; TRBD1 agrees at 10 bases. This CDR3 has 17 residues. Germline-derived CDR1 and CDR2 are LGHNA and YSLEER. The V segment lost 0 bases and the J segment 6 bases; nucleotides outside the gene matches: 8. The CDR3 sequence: CASSQDPPGTGANEQFF. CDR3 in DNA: TGCGCCAGCAGCCAAGATCCTCCCGGGACAGGGGCCAATGAGCAGTTCTTC.

CDR3: CASSVGEGVSAGELFF. Written as DNA, the CDR3 is TGTGCCAGCAGCGTAGGGGAGGGAGTATCGGCCGGGGAGCTGTTTTTT. The chain is built from TRBV9 and TRBJ2-2; 7 nucleotides agree with TRBD2. The germline V gene has CDR1 SGDLS and CDR2 YYNGEE. This CDR3 spans 16 amino acids. After removal of 0 bases from V and 6 bases from J, the junction contained 8 bases not matched to a gene.

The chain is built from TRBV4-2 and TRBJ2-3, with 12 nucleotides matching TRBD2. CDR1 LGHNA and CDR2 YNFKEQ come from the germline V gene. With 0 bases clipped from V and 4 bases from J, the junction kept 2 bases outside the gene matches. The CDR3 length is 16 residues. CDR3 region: CASSQEASGGADTQYF. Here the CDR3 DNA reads TGTGCCAGCAGCCAAGAGGCTAGCGGGGGGGCAGATACGCAGTATTTT.

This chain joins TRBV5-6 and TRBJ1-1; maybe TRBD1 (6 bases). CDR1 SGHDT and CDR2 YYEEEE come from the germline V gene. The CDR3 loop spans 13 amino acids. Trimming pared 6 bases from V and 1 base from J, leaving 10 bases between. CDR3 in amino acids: CASTEDRNTEAFF. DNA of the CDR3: TGTGCCAGCACCGAGGACAGGAACACTGAAGCTTTCTTT.

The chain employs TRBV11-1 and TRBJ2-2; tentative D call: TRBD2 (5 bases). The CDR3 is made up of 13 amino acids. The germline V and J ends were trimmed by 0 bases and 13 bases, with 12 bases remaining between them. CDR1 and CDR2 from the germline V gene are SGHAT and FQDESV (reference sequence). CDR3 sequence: CASSLARSAGLFF. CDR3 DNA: TGTGCCAGCAGCTTAGCACGGTCCGCGGGGCTGTTTTTT.

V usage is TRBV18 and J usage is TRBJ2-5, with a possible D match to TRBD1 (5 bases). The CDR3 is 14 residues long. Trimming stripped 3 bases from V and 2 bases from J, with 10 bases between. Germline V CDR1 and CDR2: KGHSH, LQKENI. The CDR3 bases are TGTGCCAGCTCACCGATGACAGTACAAGAGACCCAGTACTTC. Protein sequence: CASSPMTVQETQYF.

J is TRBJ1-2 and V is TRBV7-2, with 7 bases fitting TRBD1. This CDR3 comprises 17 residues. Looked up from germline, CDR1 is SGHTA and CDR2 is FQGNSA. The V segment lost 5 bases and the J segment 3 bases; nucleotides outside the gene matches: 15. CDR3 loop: CASSPEGGGRRDYGYTF. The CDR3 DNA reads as TGTGCCAGCAGCCCCGAAGGAGGGGGCAGGAGGGACTATGGCTACACCTTC. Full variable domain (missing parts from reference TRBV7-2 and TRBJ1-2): GAGVSQSPSNKVTEKGKDVELRCDPISGHTALYWYRQSLGQGLEFLIYFQGNSAPDKSGLPSDRFSAERTGGSVSTLTIQRTQQEDSAVYLCASSPEGGGRRDYGYTFGSGTRLTVV.

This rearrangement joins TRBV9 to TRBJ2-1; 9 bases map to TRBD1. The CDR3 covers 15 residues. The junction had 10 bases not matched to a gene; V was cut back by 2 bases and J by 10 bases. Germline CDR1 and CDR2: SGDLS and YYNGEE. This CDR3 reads CASSVAPGQGLEQFF. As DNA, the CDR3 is TGTGCCAGCAGCGTGGCCCCGGGACAGGGACTCGAGCAGTTCTTC.

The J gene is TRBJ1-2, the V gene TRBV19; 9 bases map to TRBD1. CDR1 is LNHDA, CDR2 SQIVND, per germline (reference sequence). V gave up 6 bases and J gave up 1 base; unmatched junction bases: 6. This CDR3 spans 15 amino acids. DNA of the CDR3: TGTGCCAGTAGCCCACAGGGGGCGAATAACTATGGCTACACCTTC. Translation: CASSPQGANNYGYTF.

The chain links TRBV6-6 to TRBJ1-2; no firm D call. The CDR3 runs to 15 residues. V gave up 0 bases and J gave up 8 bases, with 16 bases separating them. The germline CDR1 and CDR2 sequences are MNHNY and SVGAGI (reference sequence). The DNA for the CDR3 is TGTGCCAGCAGTTACTCGAACCCCGATCCACAGGGCTACACCTTC. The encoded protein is CASSYSNPDPQGYTF.